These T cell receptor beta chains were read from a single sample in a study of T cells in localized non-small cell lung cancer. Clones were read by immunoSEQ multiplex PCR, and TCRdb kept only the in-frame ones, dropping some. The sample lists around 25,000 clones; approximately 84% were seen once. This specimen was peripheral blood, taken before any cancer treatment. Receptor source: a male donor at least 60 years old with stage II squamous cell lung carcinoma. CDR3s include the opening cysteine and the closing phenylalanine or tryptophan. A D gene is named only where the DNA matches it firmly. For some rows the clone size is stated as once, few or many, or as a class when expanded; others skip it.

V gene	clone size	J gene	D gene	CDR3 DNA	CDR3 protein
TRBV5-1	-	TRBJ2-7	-	TGCGCCAGCAGCTTGTGGGGGTCAAACTACGAGCAGTACTTC	CASSLWGSNYEQYF
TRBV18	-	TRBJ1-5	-	TGTGCCAGCTCACCACCTTACGAGAGCAATCAGCCCCAGCATTTT	CASSPPYESNQPQHF
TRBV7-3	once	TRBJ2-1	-	TGTGCCAGCAGCGCCTCCTCAGGGGGGGGCCGAAATGAGCAGTTCTTC	CASSASSGGGRNEQFF
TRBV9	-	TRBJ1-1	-	TGTGCCAGCAGCGTAGCTACTGGGGGGCGAGGGACTGAAGCTTTCTTT	CASSVATGGRGTEAFF
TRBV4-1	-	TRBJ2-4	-	TGCGCCAGCAGCCTGAATCCAGGAAGGGGGATCAAAAACATTCAGTACTTC	CASSLNPGRGIKNIQYF
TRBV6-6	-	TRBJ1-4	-	TGTGCCAGCAGTTCGGGGGCGGTTGAAAAACTGTTTTTT	CASSSGAVEKLFF
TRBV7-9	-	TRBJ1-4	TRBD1	TGTGCCAGCCGACCCGGGACAGGGCCCGAAAAACTGTTTTTT	CASRPGTGPEKLFF
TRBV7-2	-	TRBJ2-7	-	TGTGCCAGCAGCTCGGGACCTCAATACTACGAGCAGTACTTC	CASSSGPQYYEQYF
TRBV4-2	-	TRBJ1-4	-	TGTGCCAGCAGCCAAGTCGAGGCCGGAACTAATGAAAAACTGTTTTTT	CASSQVEAGTNEKLFF
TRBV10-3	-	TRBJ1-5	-	TGTGCCATCAGTGTAGAATATAGCAATCAGCCCCAGCATTTT	CAISVEYSNQPQHF
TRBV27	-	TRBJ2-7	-	TGTGCCAGCAGTTTCACCCCCCTACAGGGAAACGAGCAGTACTTC	CASSFTPLQGNEQYF
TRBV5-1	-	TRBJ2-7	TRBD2	TGCGCCAGCAGCGTTACGGGGGGCTACGAGCAGTACTTC	CASSVTGGYEQYF
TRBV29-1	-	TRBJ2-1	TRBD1	TGCAGCGTTGAAGATGATGGACAGGGTGGGGCTGAGCAGTTCTTC	CSVEDDGQGGAEQFF
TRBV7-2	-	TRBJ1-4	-	TGTGCCAGCAGCTTAGGAGGCGCCAATGAAAAACTGTTTTTT	CASSLGGANEKLFF
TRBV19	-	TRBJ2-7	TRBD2	TGTGCCAGTAGTCTCGGGACTAGCGGGAGCGTCGGCTACGAGCAGTACTTC	CASSLGTSGSVGYEQYF
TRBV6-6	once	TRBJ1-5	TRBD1	TGTGCCAGCAGGACAGGGAATCAGCCCCAGCATTTT	CASRTGNQPQHF
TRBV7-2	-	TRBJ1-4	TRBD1	TGTGCCAGCAGCTCTCCCAAGGACAGGAATGAAAAACTGTTTTTT	CASSSPKDRNEKLFF
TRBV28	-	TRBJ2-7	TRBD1	TGTGCCAGCAGTCGGACAGGTAGCTCCTACGAGCAGTACTTC	CASSRTGSSYEQYF
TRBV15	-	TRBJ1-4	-	TGTGCCACCAGCAGAGATGCAAGGGGCGATGAAAAACTGTTTTTT	CATSRDARGDEKLFF
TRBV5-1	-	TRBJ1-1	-	TGCGCCAGCAGCTTCATGGGGCAGGGGAACACTGAAGCTTTCTTT	CASSFMGQGNTEAFF
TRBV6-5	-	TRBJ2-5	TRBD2	TGTGCCAGCAGTGAGTTCGGGGGGCAAGAGACCCAGTACTTC	CASSEFGGQETQYF
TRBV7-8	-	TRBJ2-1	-	TGTGCCAGCAGCCACAGAGTGGGTTCCTACAATGAGCAGTTCTTC	CASSHRVGSYNEQFF
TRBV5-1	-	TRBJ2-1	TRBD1	TGCGCCAGCAGCTCCCCGACAGGGACCTACAATGAGCAGTTCTTC	CASSSPTGTYNEQFF
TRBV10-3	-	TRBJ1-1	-	TGTGCCATCAGTGAGCGTGGACAGACCCTCACTGAAGCTTTCTTT	CAISERGQTLTEAFF
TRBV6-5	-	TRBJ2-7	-	TGTGCCAGCAGCAACCTCGGACTGGGGGGAAGGGAGCAGTACTTC	CASSNLGLGGREQYF
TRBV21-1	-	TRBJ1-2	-	TGTGCCAGCAGTCAAAAGGCCGGCTACACCTTC	CASSQKAGYTF
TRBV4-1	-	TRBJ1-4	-	TGCGCCAGCAGCCCTCAGGGAGGGGTTAACGAAAAACTGTTTTTT	CASSPQGGVNEKLFF
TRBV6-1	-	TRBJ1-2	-	TGTGCCAGAACTACCGTTTCATCAGCTGATTATGGCTACACCTTC	CARTTVSSADYGYTF
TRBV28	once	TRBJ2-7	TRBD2	TGTGCCAGCAGCTCCCCCCGGGGGGCCTACGAGCAGTACTTC	CASSSPRGAYEQYF
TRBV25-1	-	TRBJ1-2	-	TGTGCCAGCAGTGAATACCCGGGGGGCTACACCTTC	CASSEYPGGYTF
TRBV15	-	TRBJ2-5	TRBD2	TGTGCCACCAGCAGAGCTAGCGGGGCCACCCAGTACTTC	CATSRASGATQYF
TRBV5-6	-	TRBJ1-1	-	TGTGCCAGCCTGGAACAGGGATTGAACACTGAAGCTTTCTTT	CASLEQGLNTEAFF
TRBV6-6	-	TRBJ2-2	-	TGTGCCAGCAGTTACTCGTCTTCCGGGGAGCTGTTTTTT	CASSYSSSGELFF
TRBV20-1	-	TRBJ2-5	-	TGCAGTGTCAGGGAGCAAGAGACCCAGTACTTC	CSVREQETQYF
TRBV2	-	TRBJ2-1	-	TGTGCCAGCAGTGGGGTAGGTCAGATCGACTCGGTCTTC	CASSGVGQIDSVF
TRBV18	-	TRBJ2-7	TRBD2	TGTGCCAGCTCACTGACTAGCGGGAGCCCGCACGAGCAGTACTTC	CASSLTSGSPHEQYF
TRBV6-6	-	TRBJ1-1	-	TGTGCCAGCAGTGGAATGAACACTGAAGCTTTCTTT	CASSGMNTEAFF
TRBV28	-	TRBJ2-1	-	TGTGCCAGCAGTTTCGTCAATGGACATGAGCAGTTCTTC	CASSFVNGHEQFF
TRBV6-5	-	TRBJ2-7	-	TGTGCCAGCACCCCGCCGGGACGCTACGAGCAGTACTTC	CASTPPGRYEQYF
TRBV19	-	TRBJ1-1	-	TGTGCCACATCTTCGGAGAAGGGGAGCACTGAAGCTTTCTTT	CATSSEKGSTEAFF